Presented here are 14 T cell receptor beta chains from one specimen sequenced in a study of response to subunit inactivated influenza vaccine. One entry per CDR3 protein results from TCRdb running MiXCR on the RT-PCR reads. The sample lists under 200,000 distinct CDR3 sequences, approximately 11% occurring once. Sequencing used CD8+ T cells sorted from PBMCs, obtained roughly 24 months after vaccination. All receptors come from a man between 50 and 75 years old who received an inactivated influenza vaccine.

The chain couples TRBV19 to TRBJ2-1; perhaps TRBD1 as D (7 bases). Germline CDR1 and CDR2: LNHDA and SQIVND (reference sequence). Trimming removed 3 bases at V and 4 bases at J, with 19 bases between. This CDR3 spans 17 amino acids. The CDR3 region is CASSIGGGPHIYNEQFF. The CDR3 nucleotides are TGTGCCAGTAGTATCGGAGGGGGCCCCCACATATACAATGAGCAGTTCTTC.

This clonotype was counted many times. The V gene is TRBV10-3, the J gene TRBJ2-7; no firm D call. The V end was cut by 6 bases, the J end by 0 bases, with 12 bases between. Germline V gene lookup returns CDR1 ENHRY and CDR2 SYGVKD. This CDR3 has 14 amino acids. The CDR3 DNA is TGTGCCATCAGCCCCCGGGCCCTCTCCTACGAGCAGTACTTC. Translation: CAISPRALSYEQYF.

The V gene is TRBV27, the J gene TRBJ1-2; weak D call: TRBD1 (5 bases). V lost 0 bases, J lost 8 bases, and 13 bases lay in between. CDR3 length equals 14 residues. In germline, CDR1 is MNHEY, CDR2 SMNVEV (reference sequence). CDR3 in amino acids: CASSLSGLLGGYTF. The CDR3 nucleotides are TGTGCCAGCAGTTTATCGGGGCTCTTGGGAGGCTACACCTTC.

This clonotype has ten or more counts. This chain connects TRBV5-5 to TRBJ2-1; unclear D gene. The CDR3 has 14 amino acids. V lost 4 bases to trimming and J lost 2 bases, with 10 bases between them. In germline, CDR1 is SGHKS, CDR2 YYEKEE (reference sequence). CDR3 nucleotide sequence: TGTGCCAGCAGCCCCTGGTATACCTACAATGAGCAGTTCTTC. The encoded protein is CASSPWYTYNEQFF.

This chain links TRBV20-1 with TRBJ2-1; the match to TRBD2 covers 8 bases. V was clipped by 0 bases and J by 6 bases; unmatched bases: 10. CDR3 length: 16 amino acids. Germline assignment: CDR1 DFQATT and CDR2 SNEGSKA (reference sequence). In DNA form, the CDR3 reads TGCAGTGCTAGAGAACGGGGGGGAAGGTTGGGCAATGAGCAGTTCTTC. Protein sequence: CSARERGGRLGNEQFF.

This clonotype was picked up many times. V is TRBV20-1 and J is TRBJ2-7; 9 bases align to TRBD2. This CDR3 is 14 amino acids long. Per the germline V gene, CDR1 is DFQATT and CDR2 is SNEGSKA (reference sequence). V was pared by 1 base and J by 3 bases, with 4 bases of the junction left unmatched. CDR3 DNA sequence: TGCAGTGCTAGAGTGCGGGGGGGCGGCTACGAGCAGTACTTC. It codes for CSARVRGGGYEQYF.

This clonotype was counted only a few times. V gene TRBV4-3 combines with J gene TRBJ2-3; 9 bases are shared with TRBD2. Germline V CDR1 and CDR2: LGHNA, YSLEER. V lost 5 bases, J lost 2 bases, and 11 bases stayed unmatched. This CDR3 is 17 amino acids long. This chain's CDR3 is CASSYPGVAGVTDTQYF. DNA for the CDR3: TGCGCCAGCAGCTACCCCGGGGTAGCGGGAGTCACAGATACGCAGTATTTT.

This clonotype was counted a few times. The gene calls are TRBV9 and TRBJ2-5; 7 bases match TRBD1. The germline gives CDR1 SGDLS, CDR2 YYNGEE. The length of the CDR3 is 14 residues. The J segment lost 1 base and the V segment lost 3 bases, leaving 3 bases of the junction unmatched. CDR3 nucleotide sequence: TGTGCCAGCAGCGATCGGGACAGCCAAGAGACCCAGTACTTC. As protein: CASSDRDSQETQYF. Together with reference TRBV9 and TRBJ2-5, the CDR3 gives the full variable domain: DSGVTQTPKHLITATGQRVTLRCSPRSGDLSVYWYQQSLDQGLQFLIQYYNGEERAKGNILERFSAQQFPDLHSELNLSSLELGDSALYFCASSDRDSQETQYFGPGTRLLVL.

The chain joins TRBV12-3 or TRBV12-4 to TRBJ2-5; D gene uncertain. The V and J ends lost 10 bases and 2 bases respectively, with 11 bases between them. The CDR3 loop spans 12 amino acids. The CDR3: CAKTHGQETQYF. The CDR3 DNA reads as TGTGCCAAGACCCACGGACAAGAGACCCAGTACTTC.

The J gene is TRBJ2-1, the V gene TRBV5-1, with 9 positions matching TRBD2. CDR1 and CDR2 from the germline V gene are SGHRS and YFSETQ. The CDR3 runs to 17 residues. V was pared by 5 bases and J by 2 bases, with 11 bases of the junction left unmatched. CDR3 nucleotide sequence: TGCGCCAGCAGTTCCAATAGCGGGAGAGAAACCTACAATGAGCAGTTCTTC. It is translated as CASSSNSGRETYNEQFF.

This clonotype was picked up a small number of times. The chain links TRBV14 to TRBJ1-2; D not resolved. CDR1 and CDR2 from the germline V gene are SGHDN and FVKESK. Trimming cost V 3 bases and J 6 bases, with 5 bases left between them. The CDR3 is 11 amino acids. CDR3 DNA sequence: TGTGCCAGCAGCCACGGCGATGGCTACACCTTC. This sequence encodes CASSHGDGYTF.

The chain couples TRBV29-1 to TRBJ2-2; D call uncertain. The V end was cut by 4 bases, the J end by 0 bases, with 6 bases between. Germline lookup yields CDR1 SQVTM and CDR2 ANQGSEA. The length of the CDR3 is 13 residues. DNA of the CDR3: TGCAGCGTTGTGGCAGCGAACACCGGGGAGCTGTTTTTT. Translating gives CSVVAANTGELFF.

This clonotype was counted many times. The chain is built from TRBV20-1 and TRBJ2-7; 8 bases fit TRBD2. Germline CDR1 and CDR2: DFQATT and SNEGSKA (reference sequence). The junction had 7 bases not matched to a gene; V was cut back by 3 bases and J by 3 bases. The CDR3 contains 14 residues. CDR3 sequence: CSARLAGGRYEQYF. CDR3 nucleotide sequence: TGCAGTGCTAGGTTGGCGGGAGGACGCTACGAGCAGTACTTC.

As DNA, the CDR3 is TGTGCCAGCAGTTTGTCCCAAACCGGACTCTACACCGGGGAGCTGTTTTTT. Translated, it gives CASSLSQTGLYTGELFF. The rearrangement joins TRBV27 to TRBJ2-2; tentative D call: TRBD2 (5 bases). The V gene's germline CDR1 is MNHEY and CDR2 SMNVEV (reference sequence). Trimming pared 3 bases from V and 3 bases from J, leaving 17 bases between. This CDR3 contains 17 residues.